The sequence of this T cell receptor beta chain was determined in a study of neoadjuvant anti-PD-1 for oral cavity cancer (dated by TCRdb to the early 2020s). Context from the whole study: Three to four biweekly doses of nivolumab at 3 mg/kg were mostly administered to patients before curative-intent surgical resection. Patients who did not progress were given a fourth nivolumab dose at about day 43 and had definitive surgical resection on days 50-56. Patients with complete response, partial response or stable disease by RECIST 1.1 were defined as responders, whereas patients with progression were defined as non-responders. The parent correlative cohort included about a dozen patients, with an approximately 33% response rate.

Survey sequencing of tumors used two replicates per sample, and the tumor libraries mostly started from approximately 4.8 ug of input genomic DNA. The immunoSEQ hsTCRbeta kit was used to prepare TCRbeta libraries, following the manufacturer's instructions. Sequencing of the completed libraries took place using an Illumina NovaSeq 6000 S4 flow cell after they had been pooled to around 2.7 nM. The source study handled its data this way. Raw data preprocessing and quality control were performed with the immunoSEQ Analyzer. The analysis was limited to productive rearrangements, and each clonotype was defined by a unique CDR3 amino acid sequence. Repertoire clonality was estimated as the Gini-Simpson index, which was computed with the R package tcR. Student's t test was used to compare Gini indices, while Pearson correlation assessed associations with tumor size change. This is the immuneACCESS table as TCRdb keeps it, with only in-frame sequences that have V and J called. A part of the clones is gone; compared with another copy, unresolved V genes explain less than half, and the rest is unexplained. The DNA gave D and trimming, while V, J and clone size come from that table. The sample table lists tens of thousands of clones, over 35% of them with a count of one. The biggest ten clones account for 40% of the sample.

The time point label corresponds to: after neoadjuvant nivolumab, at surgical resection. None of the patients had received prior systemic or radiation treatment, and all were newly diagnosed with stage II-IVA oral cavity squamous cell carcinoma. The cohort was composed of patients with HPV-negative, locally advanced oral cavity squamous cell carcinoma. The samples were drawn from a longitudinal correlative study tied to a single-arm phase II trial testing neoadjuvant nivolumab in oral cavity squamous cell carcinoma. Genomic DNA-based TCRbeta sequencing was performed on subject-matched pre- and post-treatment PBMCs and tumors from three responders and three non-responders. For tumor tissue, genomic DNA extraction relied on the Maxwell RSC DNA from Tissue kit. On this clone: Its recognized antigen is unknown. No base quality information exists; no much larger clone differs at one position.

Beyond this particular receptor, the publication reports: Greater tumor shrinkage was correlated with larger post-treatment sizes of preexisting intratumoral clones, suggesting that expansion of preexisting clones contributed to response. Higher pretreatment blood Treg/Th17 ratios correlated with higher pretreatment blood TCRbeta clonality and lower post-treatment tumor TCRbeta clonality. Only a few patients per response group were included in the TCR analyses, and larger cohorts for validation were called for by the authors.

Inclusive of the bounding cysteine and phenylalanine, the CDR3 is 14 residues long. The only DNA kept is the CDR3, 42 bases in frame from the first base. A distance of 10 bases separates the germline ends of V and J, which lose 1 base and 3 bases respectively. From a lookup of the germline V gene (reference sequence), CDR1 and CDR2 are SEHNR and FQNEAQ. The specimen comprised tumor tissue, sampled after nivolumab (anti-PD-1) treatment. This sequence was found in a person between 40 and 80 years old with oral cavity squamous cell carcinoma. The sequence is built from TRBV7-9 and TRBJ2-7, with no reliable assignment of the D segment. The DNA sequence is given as TGTGCCAGCAGCTTAGAGGGTTGGGGCTACGAGCAGTACTTC. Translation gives CASSLEGWGYEQYF.